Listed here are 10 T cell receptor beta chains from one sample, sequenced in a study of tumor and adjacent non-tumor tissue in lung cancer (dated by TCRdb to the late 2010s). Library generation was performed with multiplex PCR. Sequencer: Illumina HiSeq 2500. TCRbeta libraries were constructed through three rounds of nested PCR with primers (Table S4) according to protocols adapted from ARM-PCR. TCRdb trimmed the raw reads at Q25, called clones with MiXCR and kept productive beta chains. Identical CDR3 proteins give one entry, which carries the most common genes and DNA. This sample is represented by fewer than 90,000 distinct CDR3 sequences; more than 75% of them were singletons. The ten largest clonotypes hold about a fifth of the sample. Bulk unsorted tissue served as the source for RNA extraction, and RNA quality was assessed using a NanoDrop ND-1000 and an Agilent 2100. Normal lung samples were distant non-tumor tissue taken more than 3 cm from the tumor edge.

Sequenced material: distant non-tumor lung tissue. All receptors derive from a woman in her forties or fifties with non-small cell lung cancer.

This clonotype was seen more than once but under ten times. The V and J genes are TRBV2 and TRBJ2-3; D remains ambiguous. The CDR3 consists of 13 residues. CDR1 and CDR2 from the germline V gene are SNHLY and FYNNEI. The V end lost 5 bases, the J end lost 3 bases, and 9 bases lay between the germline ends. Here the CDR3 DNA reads TGTGCCAGCAGTTGGACCGCTACAGATACGCAGTATTTT. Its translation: CASSWTATDTQYF.

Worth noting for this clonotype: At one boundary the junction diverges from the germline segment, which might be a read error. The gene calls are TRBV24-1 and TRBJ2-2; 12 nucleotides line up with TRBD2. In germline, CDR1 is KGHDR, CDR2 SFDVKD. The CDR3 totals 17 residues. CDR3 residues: CATSLRTSGTNTGELFF. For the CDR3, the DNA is TGTGCCACCAGTCTCCGGACTAGCGGGACGAATACCGGGGAGCTGTTTTTT.

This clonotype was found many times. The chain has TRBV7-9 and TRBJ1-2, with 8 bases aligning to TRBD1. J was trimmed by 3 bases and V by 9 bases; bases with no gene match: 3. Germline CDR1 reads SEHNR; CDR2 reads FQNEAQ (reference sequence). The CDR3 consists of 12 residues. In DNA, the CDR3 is TGTGCCAGTACGACAGGGGACTATGGCTACACCTTC. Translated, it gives CASTTGDYGYTF.

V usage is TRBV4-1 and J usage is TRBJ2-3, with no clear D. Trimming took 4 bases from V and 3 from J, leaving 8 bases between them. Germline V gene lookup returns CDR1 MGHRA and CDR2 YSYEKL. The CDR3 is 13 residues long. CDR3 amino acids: CASSRSNTDTQYF. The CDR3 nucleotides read TGCGCCAGCAGCCGTTCTAATACAGATACGCAGTATTTT.

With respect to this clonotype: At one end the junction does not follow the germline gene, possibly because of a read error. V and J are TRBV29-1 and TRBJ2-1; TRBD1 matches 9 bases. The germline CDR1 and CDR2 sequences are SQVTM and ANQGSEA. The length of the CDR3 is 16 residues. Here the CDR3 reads CSVPSGGTGKHNEQFF. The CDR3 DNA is TGCAGCGTCCCCAGTGGCGGGACAGGGAAACACAATGAACAGTTCTTC.

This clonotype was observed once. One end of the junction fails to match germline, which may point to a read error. The CDR3 sequence: CSVEDEGSSGSFPGELSF. CDR3 DNA: TGCAGCGTTGAAGATGAAGGAAGTAGTGGGAGTTTTCCCGGGGAGCTGTCTTTT. The chain combines TRBV29-1 with TRBJ2-2; D might be TRBD2 (5 bases). Germline CDR1 reads SQVTM; CDR2 reads ANQGSEA. The CDR3 sequence is 18 residues long.

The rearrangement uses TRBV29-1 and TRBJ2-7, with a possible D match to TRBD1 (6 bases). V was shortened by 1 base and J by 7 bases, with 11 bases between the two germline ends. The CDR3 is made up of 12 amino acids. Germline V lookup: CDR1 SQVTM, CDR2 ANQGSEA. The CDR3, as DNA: TGCAGCGTTGAAGGTCAGGGGATGGAGCAGTACTTC. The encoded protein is CSVEGQGMEQYF.

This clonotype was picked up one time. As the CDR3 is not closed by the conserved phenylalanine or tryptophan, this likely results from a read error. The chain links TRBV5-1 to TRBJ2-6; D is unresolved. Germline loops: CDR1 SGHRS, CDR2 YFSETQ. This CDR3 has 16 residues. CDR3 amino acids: CAGSATGDSGANVLTL. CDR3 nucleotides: TGCGCCGGCAGCGCTACCGGAGACTCTGGGGCCAACGTCCTGACTTTG.

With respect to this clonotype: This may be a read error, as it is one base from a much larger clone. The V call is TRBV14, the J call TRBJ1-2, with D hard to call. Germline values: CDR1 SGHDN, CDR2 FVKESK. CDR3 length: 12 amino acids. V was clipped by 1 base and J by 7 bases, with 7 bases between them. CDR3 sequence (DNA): TGTGCCAGCAGCCAAGGACTATGTGGCTACACCTTC. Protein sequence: CASSQGLCGYTF.

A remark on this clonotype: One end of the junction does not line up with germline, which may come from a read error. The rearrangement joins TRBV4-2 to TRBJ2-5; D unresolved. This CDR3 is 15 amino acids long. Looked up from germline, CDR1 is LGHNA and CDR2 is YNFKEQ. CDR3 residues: CASSQDRCDKETQYF. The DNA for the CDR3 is TGTGCCAGCAGTCAAGACCGGTGCGACAAGGAGACCCAGTACTTC.